These 13 T cell receptor beta chains were all obtained from the same sample, sequenced in a study of blood T cell repertoires in COVID-19. Measured with immunoSEQ multiplex PCR; TCRdb has only the in-frame clones, and not every one. The sample consists of some 44,000 clones, about nine tenths of them appearing once. The sequenced sample consisted of peripheral blood. Source of these receptors: a human donor in a cohort sampled during active COVID-19.

V usage is TRBV27 and J usage is TRBJ2-3, with no clear D. The V and J ends lost 7 bases and 0 bases respectively, with 11 bases between them. CDR1 is MNHEY and CDR2 is SMNVEV in the germline V gene (reference sequence). The CDR3 is 14 residues long. CDR3: CASTHRDSTDTQYF. Here the CDR3 DNA reads TGTGCCAGCACCCACAGAGACAGCACAGATACGCAGTATTTT.

The rearrangement joins TRBV4-3 to TRBJ2-1; 8 nucleotides align to TRBD2. This CDR3 comprises 15 residues. Trimming removed 3 bases from V and 7 bases from J; junction bases left unmatched: 8. Per germline, CDR1 LGHNA and CDR2 YSLEER. CDR3 residues: CASSQVGTRKNEQFF. The CDR3 coding sequence is TGCGCCAGCAGCCAGGTTGGGACTAGAAAGAATGAGCAGTTCTTC.

V and J are TRBV18 and TRBJ2-7; D is perhaps TRBD2 (7 bases). The CDR3 extends over 15 amino acids. Germline lookup yields CDR1 KGHSH and CDR2 LQKENI. V was clipped by 4 bases and J by 3 bases, with 16 bases between them. The DNA for the CDR3 is TGTGCCAGCTCACTAGGGGGGGGGACCCTCTACGAGCAGTACTTC. It is translated as CASSLGGGTLYEQYF.

The chain has TRBV28 and TRBJ1-2; D not certain. Trimming took off 1 base at V and 6 bases at J, with 12 bases between the two ends. CDR1 and CDR2 from the germline V gene are MDHEN and SYDVKM. The CDR3 is 14 residues long. The CDR3 protein is CASSLSAKENGYTF. The CDR3 region has the DNA TGTGCCAGCAGTTTATCTGCTAAGGAGAATGGCTACACCTTC.

The chain is built from TRBV4-2 and TRBJ2-1, with 7 bases fitting TRBD2. Germline lookup yields CDR1 LGHNA and CDR2 YNFKEQ. The V segment lost 0 bases and the J segment 5 bases; nucleotides outside the gene matches: 4. This CDR3 comprises 15 residues. CDR3 nucleotides: TGTGCCAGCAGCCAAGAAGGGAGGGAAAACAATGAGCAGTTCTTC. This translates into CASSQEGRENNEQFF.

The chain joins TRBV27 to TRBJ1-2, with D possibly matching TRBD1 (6 bases). Deletions cut 3 bases from V and 10 bases from J, with 15 bases between. The CDR3 covers 13 residues. Germline V gene lookup returns CDR1 MNHEY and CDR2 SMNVEV (reference sequence). CDR3 amino acids: CASSFSAGGHYTF. The CDR3 bases are TGTGCCAGCAGTTTTAGCGCGGGGGGACACTACACCTTC.

The chain has TRBV2 and TRBJ2-3; D perhaps matches TRBD2 (6 bases). The CDR3 covers 13 residues. Germline CDR1 and CDR2: SNHLY and FYNNEI. V lost 5 bases to trimming and J lost 2 bases, with 8 bases between them. CDR3 region: CASSSDYTDTQYF. The CDR3 nucleotides are TGTGCCAGCAGTTCGGACTACACAGATACGCAGTATTTT. The entire variable domain, with the rest obtained from reference TRBV2 and TRBJ2-3, is as follows: EPEVTQTPSHQVTQMGQEVILRCVPISNHLYFYWYRQILGQKVEFLVSFYNNEISEKSEIFDDQFSVERPDGSNFTLKIRSTKLEDSAMYFCASSSDYTDTQYFGPGTRLTVL.

The genes are TRBV5-1 and TRBJ2-7, with a possible D match to TRBD2 (6 bases). The CDR3 runs 14 residues. Germline values: CDR1 SGHRS, CDR2 YFSETQ. V was cut by 5 bases and J by 1 base, with 13 bases left in between. For the CDR3, the DNA is TGCGCCAGCAGTCACGGTAGCGGTTCCTACGAGCAGTACTTC. Amino acids: CASSHGSGSYEQYF.

This rearrangement joins TRBV18 to TRBJ2-5; possible D gene TRBD1, 6 bases. The CDR3 consists of 13 residues. V was pared by 6 bases and J by 5 bases, with 13 bases between. Germline CDR1 KGHSH, CDR2 LQKENI. CDR3 in DNA: TGTGCCAGCTCCACAGGGTTGTGGGAGACCCAGTACTTC. Translation gives CASSTGLWETQYF.

The rearrangement joins TRBV7-2 to TRBJ2-6; no clear D gene. Looked up from germline, CDR1 is SGHTA and CDR2 is FQGNSA. The length of the CDR3 is 14 residues. The V gene lost 3 bases and the J gene lost 0 bases, with 3 bases spanning the gap. The CDR3 coding sequence is TGTGCCAGCAGCTTCCGCTCTGGGGCCAACGTCCTGACTTTC. Translation gives CASSFRSGANVLTF.

The V and J genes are TRBV13 and TRBJ2-1; 11 positions match TRBD2. V lost 4 bases to trimming and J lost 6 bases; unmatched junction nucleotides: 8. The CDR3 extends over 16 amino acids. Germline CDR1 PRHDT, CDR2 FYEKMQ (reference sequence). The CDR3 DNA follows: TGTGCCAGCAGCTATAGCGGGAGGGGCTCCCTCAATGAGCAGTTCTTC. This encodes CASSYSGRGSLNEQFF.

The gene calls are TRBV19 and TRBJ1-2; a possible D gene is TRBD1 (5 bases). With 8 bases removed from V and 5 bases from J, the gap between germline ends came to 21 bases. The germline CDR1 and CDR2 sequences are LNHDA and SQIVND (reference sequence). The length of the CDR3 is 15 residues. Here the CDR3 DNA reads TGTGCCAGTCTCAAGGAACCCAGGGCAATATATGGCTACACCTTC. Protein product: CASLKEPRAIYGYTF.

The rearrangement joins TRBV11-2 to TRBJ2-1, with TRBD1 matching 7 bases. J was trimmed by 3 bases and V by 1 base; bases with no gene match: 9. CDR1 is SGHAT and CDR2 is FQNNGV in the germline V gene. The CDR3 runs to 17 residues. CDR3 residues: CASSLVGGAGIYNEQFF. DNA of the CDR3: TGTGCCAGCAGCTTAGTAGGGGGCGCGGGCATCTACAATGAGCAGTTCTTC.